One and the same sample provided the 31 T cell receptor beta chains below, sequenced in a study of shared clonotypes between healthy human individuals. As defined, naive CD8 cells were CD45RO-negative and positively selected for CCR7, with terminally differentiated effector memory CD45RA+ cells excluded. Using immunoSEQ multiplex PCR, the repertoire was profiled, and TCRdb retains in-frame clones only, with some absent. The sample carries about 2,100,000 clones, under 95% recorded once. The sample comprised naive CD8+ T cells from PBMCs. The receptors derive from a man between 18 and 29 years old in good health. Some clones in this sample may be carry-over from other donors' samples.

The chain joins TRBV7-2 to TRBJ2-1; no clear D gene. Germline V gives CDR1 SGHTA, CDR2 FQGNSA. This CDR3 region has 16 residues. The ends were cut back, 6 bases at V and 0 bases at J, with 15 bases in the middle. CDR3 residues: CASSSRAKSSYNEQFF. CDR3 nucleotides: TGTGCCAGCAGTTCCCGAGCTAAGAGCTCCTACAATGAGCAGTTCTTC.

The V gene is TRBV27, the J gene TRBJ1-1; D not certain. Trimming removed 5 bases from V and 0 bases from J, with 13 bases in between. The germline V gene encodes CDR1 MNHEY and CDR2 SMNVEV (reference sequence). This CDR3 has 15 amino acids. For the CDR3, the DNA is TGTGCCAGCAGTCCCATCCGGGCCGTGAACACTGAAGCTTTCTTT. This encodes CASSPIRAVNTEAFF.

The rearrangement uses TRBV19 and TRBJ1-5; D gene ambiguous. This CDR3 has 16 amino acids. Trimming pared 6 bases from V and 2 bases from J, leaving 17 bases between. Germline CDR1 and CDR2: LNHDA and SQIVND (reference sequence). The CDR3 loop is CASRLKGLGGNQPQHF. CDR3 bases: TGTGCCAGTAGGCTAAAGGGCCTCGGCGGCAATCAGCCCCAGCATTTT.

Comment on this clone: This specimen includes other DNA sequences encoding the same CDR3. The chain employs TRBV30 and TRBJ2-1; TRBD2 might be the D (5 bases). Germline values: CDR1 GTSNPN, CDR2 SVGIG (reference sequence). Trimming removed 0 bases at V and 10 bases at J, with 7 bases between. The CDR3 has 11 amino acids. In DNA form, the CDR3 reads TGTGCCTGGAGTGTACTAGGAGAGCAGTTCTTC. Translating it yields CAWSVLGEQFF. Complete variable domain (other parts from reference TRBV30 and TRBJ2-1): SQTIHQWPATLVQPVGSPLSLECTVEGTSNPNLYWYRQAAGRGLQLLFYSVGIGQISSEVPQNLSASRPQDRQFILSSKKLLLSDSGFYLCAWSVLGEQFFGPGTRLTVL.

This sequence joins TRBV15 and TRBJ2-1; 9 positions agree with TRBD1. The CDR3 covers 16 residues. With V trimmed by 2 bases and J by 3 bases, 5 bases remained unmatched. Germline CDR1 LNHNV, CDR2 YYDKDF (reference sequence). CDR3 region: CATSRQQGAGYNEQFF. The CDR3 DNA is TGTGCCACCAGCAGACAACAGGGGGCGGGCTACAATGAGCAGTTCTTC.

The chain employs TRBV7-3 and TRBJ2-7; no definite D call. The length of the CDR3 is 15 residues. Trimming took 5 bases from V and 2 from J, leaving 16 bases between them. Germline CDR1 and CDR2: SGHTA and FQGTGA. The CDR3: CASSHGPGSPYEQYF. CDR3 coding DNA: TGTGCCAGCAGCCACGGGCCCGGCTCCCCCTACGAGCAGTACTTC.

The chain joins TRBV11-2 to TRBJ2-7; D may be TRBD1 (6 bases). V was cut by 4 bases and J by 6 bases, with 19 bases left in between. The CDR3 length is 15 residues. Germline V lookup: CDR1 SGHAT, CDR2 FQNNGV. The CDR3 nucleotides read TGTGCCAGCAGCTCCAGACAGGTTGAAACCCCCGAGCAGTACTTC. Its protein product is CASSSRQVETPEQYF.

The chain uses TRBV14 and TRBJ1-1; no firm D call. The CDR3 spans 14 residues. The V end lost 4 bases, the J end lost 4 bases, and 13 bases lay between the germline ends. Germline CDR1 reads SGHDN; CDR2 reads FVKESK. The CDR3 reads CASSPLRVPTEAFF. CDR3 DNA: TGTGCCAGCAGCCCCTTGAGGGTCCCCACTGAAGCTTTCTTT.

The rearrangement uses TRBV7-9 and TRBJ1-4; D might be TRBD1 (5 bases). V was pared by 4 bases and J by 8 bases, with 17 bases between. Germline V gene sequence: CDR1 SEHNR, CDR2 FQNEAQ (reference sequence). This CDR3 has 15 amino acids. The CDR3 sequence: CASSSISGEGEKLFF. In nucleotides, the CDR3 is TGTGCCAGCAGCTCAATCTCGGGGGAGGGCGAAAAACTGTTTTTT.

V is TRBV27 and J is TRBJ2-2; D is ambiguous. The V and J ends lost 6 bases and 4 bases respectively, with 21 bases between them. Looked up from germline, CDR1 is MNHEY and CDR2 is SMNVEV (reference sequence). There are 17 residues in the CDR3. CDR3 protein: CASSPSIGLVATGELFF. CDR3 DNA: TGTGCCAGCAGCCCGTCGATCGGGCTAGTCGCCACCGGGGAGCTGTTTTTT.

J is TRBJ1-1 and V is TRBV7-9; the D is unclear. In germline, CDR1 is SEHNR, CDR2 FQNEAQ (reference sequence). This CDR3 region has 14 residues. V shed 6 bases and J shed 1 base, with 12 bases lying between them. DNA for the CDR3: TGTGCCAGCAGTGTTCTGTTACCGAACACTGAAGCTTTCTTT. It yields the protein CASSVLLPNTEAFF.

The J gene is TRBJ1-4, the V gene TRBV6-1; D ambiguous. The germline gives CDR1 MNHNS, CDR2 SASEGT. The CDR3 length is 17 residues. V was shortened by 6 bases and J by 0 bases, with 17 bases between the two germline ends. The CDR3 nucleotides read TGTGCCAGCAGCGAATTCCGTCCCGTTGCAACTAATGAAAAACTGTTTTTT. Its protein is CASSEFRPVATNEKLFF.

The chain joins TRBV7-8 to TRBJ1-5, with D unclear. The germline V gene encodes CDR1 SGHVS and CDR2 FQNEAQ. The V and J ends lost 0 bases and 5 bases respectively, with 5 bases between them. The CDR3 totals 13 residues. CDR3: CASSLAQDQPQHF. The CDR3 DNA reads as TGTGCCAGCAGCTTAGCCCAGGATCAGCCCCAGCATTTT.

V usage is TRBV4-1 and J usage is TRBJ2-1; no clear D gene. Germline lookup yields CDR1 MGHRA and CDR2 YSYEKL. V dropped 1 base and J dropped 3 bases, with 16 bases sitting between them. This CDR3 comprises 17 residues. Here the CDR3 DNA reads TGCGCCAGCAGCCAAGGGTGGGCCGAAGATCACTACAATGAGCAGTTCTTC. Protein sequence: CASSQGWAEDHYNEQFF.

This chain connects TRBV28 to TRBJ2-7; no definite D call. The germline V and J ends were trimmed by 3 bases and 2 bases, with 8 bases remaining between them. The germline CDR1 and CDR2 sequences are MDHEN and SYDVKM. This CDR3 region has 13 residues. CDR3 sequence (DNA): TGTGCCAGCAGTTTTCGGCCGGCCTACGAGCAGTACTTC. It translates to CASSFRPAYEQYF. Using reference TRBV28 and TRBJ2-7 for the parts outside the CDR3, the full variable domain is DVKVTQSSRYLVKRTGEKVFLECVQDMDHENMFWYRQDPGLGLRLIYFSYDVKMKEKGDIPEGYSVSREKKERFSLILESASTNQTSMYLCASSFRPAYEQYFGPGTRLTVT.

V gene TRBV2 combines with J gene TRBJ2-2, with D unresolved. This CDR3 is 14 amino acids long. Trimming cost V 6 bases and J 8 bases, with 16 bases left between them. Germline V gene lookup returns CDR1 SNHLY and CDR2 FYNNEI. CDR3 in DNA: TGTGCCAGCAGACTGACCGGGCTCCCTGGGGAGCTGTTTTTT. Its protein product is CASRLTGLPGELFF.

The chain joins TRBV28 to TRBJ2-3, with 11 bases identical to TRBD2. The trim removed 4 bases at V and 6 bases at J, leaving 15 bases unmatched. The CDR3 sequence is 18 residues long. Germline assignment: CDR1 MDHEN and CDR2 SYDVKM. The CDR3 DNA follows: TGTGCCAGCAGTTCCCGAATTACTAGCGGGGGCACAGAGGATACGCAGTATTTT. This translates into CASSSRITSGGTEDTQYF.

The chain links TRBV30 to TRBJ1-1, with D perhaps TRBD1 (5 bases). V lost 4 bases, J lost 1 base, and 10 bases lay in between. CDR1 and CDR2 from the germline V gene are GTSNPN and SVGIG (reference sequence). The CDR3 spans 13 residues. The CDR3 sequence is CAWKGPGNTEAFF. CDR3 bases: TGTGCCTGGAAGGGACCGGGGAACACTGAAGCTTTCTTT.

The chain carries TRBV7-9 and TRBJ2-1; TRBD1 matches at 10 bases. Germline V lookup: CDR1 SEHNR, CDR2 FQNEAQ (reference sequence). CDR3 length: 16 amino acids. The trim removed 5 bases at V and 0 bases at J, leaving 4 bases unmatched. In DNA form, the CDR3 reads TGTGCCAGCAGCAACAGACAGGGGGCCTCCTACAATGAGCAGTTCTTC. It translates to CASSNRQGASYNEQFF.

The CDR3 region has the DNA TGCAGCGTTTACACAAGGACAGGGGGCGATTCTGGCTACACCTTC. The encoded protein is CSVYTRTGGDSGYTF. This chain links TRBV29-1 with TRBJ1-2; 11 nucleotides agree with TRBD1. CDR3 length: 15 residues. The V gene's germline CDR1 is SQVTM and CDR2 ANQGSEA. The ends lost 5 bases at V and 7 bases at J; junction bases unmatched: 12.

This clone showed up just once. The chain carries TRBV4-3 and TRBJ2-7; 10 bases are a match to TRBD2. Trimming cost V 1 base and J 7 bases; bases outside gene matches: 16. The CDR3 is 18 residues long. CDR1 is LGHNA and CDR2 is YSLEER in the germline V gene. CDR3: CASSQAHLGASGSLEQYF. CDR3 in DNA: TGCGCCAGCAGCCAAGCCCACCTCGGGGCTAGCGGGAGCCTGGAGCAGTACTTC.

The chain is built from TRBV28 and TRBJ2-7; D is tentatively TRBD1 or TRBD2 (5 bases each). The CDR3 is 14 residues long. Germline lookup yields CDR1 MDHEN and CDR2 SYDVKM. Trimming removed 9 bases at V and 3 bases at J, with 18 bases between. CDR3 protein: CASSDGTTYYEQYF. The CDR3 nucleotides are TGTGCCAGTTCAGATGGGACGACTTACTACGAGCAGTACTTC.

The V call is TRBV11-2, the J call TRBJ2-2; perhaps TRBD1 as D (5 bases). The V and J ends lost 2 bases and 3 bases respectively, with 10 bases between them. Looked up from germline, CDR1 is SGHAT and CDR2 is FQNNGV. This CDR3 has 15 amino acids. The CDR3 DNA reads TGTGCCAGCAGCTTAACAGGCTCGGACACCGGGGAGCTGTTTTTT. Protein product: CASSLTGSDTGELFF.

The chain has TRBV11-2 and TRBJ2-7, with D possibly being TRBD1 (6 bases). This CDR3 has 16 amino acids. Trimming shortened V by 6 bases and J by 2 bases, and 20 bases separated the two germline ends. Germline V gives CDR1 SGHAT, CDR2 FQNNGV. CDR3 sequence: CASRLSQGWGPYEQYF. CDR3 sequence (DNA): TGTGCCAGCAGACTATCCCAGGGGTGGGGACCCTACGAGCAGTACTTC.

The chain has TRBV10-3 and TRBJ2-7; possibly TRBD1 for D (5 bases). Trimming left V 4 bases short and J 3 bases short, with 10 bases between. The CDR3 runs to 13 residues. Germline assignment: CDR1 ENHRY and CDR2 SYGVKD. This chain's CDR3 is CAISAGRDYEQYF. The CDR3 bases are TGTGCCATCAGTGCTGGCAGGGACTACGAGCAGTACTTC.

This chain uses TRBV25-1 with TRBJ2-5; 8 nucleotides line up with TRBD1. The CDR3 has 16 amino acids. Germline assignment: CDR1 MGHDK and CDR2 SYGVNS. The V gene end was trimmed by 1 base and the J gene end by 4 bases; junction bases not matched to a gene: 8. CDR3 coding DNA: TGTGCCAGCAGTGAATGGAACAGGGGGTTTGGAGAGACCCAGTACTTC. This translates into CASSEWNRGFGETQYF.

The chain joins TRBV5-4 to TRBJ2-7; 9 bases map to TRBD2. V shed 4 bases, J shed 3 bases, and the junction held 8 bases outside the gene matches. CDR1 and CDR2 (germline): SGHNT, YYREEE (reference sequence). The CDR3 contains 15 residues. For the CDR3, the DNA is TGTGCCAGCAGCCCCGTTAGCGGGAGCCTCTACGAGCAGTACTTC. Translating gives CASSPVSGSLYEQYF.

This clone was counted between two and nine times. The J gene is TRBJ2-1, the V gene TRBV2; a weak D match, TRBD1 (6 bases). Looked up from germline, CDR1 is SNHLY and CDR2 is FYNNEI. V was clipped by 8 bases and J by 9 bases, with 8 bases between them. The CDR3 consists of 10 residues. This chain's CDR3 is CASAGVEQFF. In nucleotides, the CDR3 is TGTGCCAGCGCAGGGGTTGAGCAGTTCTTC.

The J gene is TRBJ2-7, the V gene TRBV6-1; no reliable D call. Germline values: CDR1 MNHNS, CDR2 SASEGT. Between the trimmed V and J ends, which lost 2 bases and 0 bases, there was a span of 11 bases. This CDR3 has 15 amino acids. DNA of the CDR3: TGTGCCAGCAGTGAAACAGCCCGGCGCTCCTACGAGCAGTACTTC. Amino acid sequence: CASSETARRSYEQYF.

This sequence joins TRBV10-2 and TRBJ1-5; possibly TRBD1 for D (5 bases). The length of the CDR3 is 13 residues. Germline values: CDR1 WSHSY, CDR2 SAAADI. V lost 3 bases and J 5 bases, leaving 8 bases between the germline ends. The CDR3 nucleotides are TGCGCCAGCAGTGAACAGGATTATCAGCCCCAGCATTTT. This codes for CASSEQDYQPQHF.

The chain joins TRBV5-4 to TRBJ2-7; D not certain. Germline lookup yields CDR1 SGHNT and CDR2 YYREEE (reference sequence). V lost 2 bases and J 4 bases, leaving 10 bases between the germline ends. The CDR3 has 13 amino acids. The CDR3 DNA reads TGTGCCAGCAGCTTCAACAGACCTTACGAGCAGTACTTC. Amino acid sequence: CASSFNRPYEQYF.